Shown below are 4 T cell receptor beta chains from a single sample sequenced in a study of T cells in localized non-small cell lung cancer. Some clones are missing from TCRdb's copy, which holds only in-frame ones; the method was immunoSEQ multiplex PCR. Among 20,000 to 25,000 clones listed, about 88% were seen once. Here the sequenced sample was peripheral blood, taken before any cancer treatment. The receptor source for this set is a male donor at least 60 years old with stage I lung adenocarcinoma.

This clone was detected once. The chain links TRBV6-5 to TRBJ2-5; D perhaps matches TRBD1 (5 bases). Germline lookup yields CDR1 MNHEY and CDR2 SVGAGI. V was cut by 6 bases and J by 1 base, with 15 bases left in between. The CDR3 sequence is 15 residues long. As DNA, the CDR3 is TGTGCCAGCAGCAAAGATCCGACAGTCCAAGAGACCCAGTACTTC. Its protein is CASSKDPTVQETQYF.

The chain has TRBV19 and TRBJ1-1; TRBD1 is a possible D gene (5 bases). The germline V gene encodes CDR1 LNHDA and CDR2 SQIVND (reference sequence). This CDR3 has 16 residues. The V gene lost 3 bases and the J gene lost 0 bases, with 14 bases spanning the gap. CDR3 protein: CASSIPRQRMNTEAFF. In DNA form, the CDR3 reads TGTGCCAGTAGTATTCCGAGACAGCGCATGAACACTGAAGCTTTCTTT.

This clone has more than one count but fewer than ten. The CDR3 sequence is CASSSRWSTYNEQFF. CDR3 bases: TGTGCCAGCTCATCCCGGTGGTCGACCTACAATGAGCAGTTCTTC. The chain carries TRBV18 and TRBJ2-1; D not certain. The germline CDR1 and CDR2 sequences are KGHSH and LQKENI. V was pared by 5 bases and J by 2 bases, with 13 bases between. The CDR3 sequence is 15 residues long.

The genes are TRBV19 and TRBJ1-5; TRBD1 matches at 12 bases. Germline loops: CDR1 LNHDA, CDR2 SQIVND (reference sequence). CDR3 size: 16 residues. Losses at the gene ends were 5 bases for V and 3 bases for J; bases not matched to a gene: 5. The CDR3: CASSGTGGTNNQPQHF. The CDR3 DNA sequence: TGTGCCAGTAGTGGGACAGGGGGCACGAACAATCAGCCCCAGCATTTT.